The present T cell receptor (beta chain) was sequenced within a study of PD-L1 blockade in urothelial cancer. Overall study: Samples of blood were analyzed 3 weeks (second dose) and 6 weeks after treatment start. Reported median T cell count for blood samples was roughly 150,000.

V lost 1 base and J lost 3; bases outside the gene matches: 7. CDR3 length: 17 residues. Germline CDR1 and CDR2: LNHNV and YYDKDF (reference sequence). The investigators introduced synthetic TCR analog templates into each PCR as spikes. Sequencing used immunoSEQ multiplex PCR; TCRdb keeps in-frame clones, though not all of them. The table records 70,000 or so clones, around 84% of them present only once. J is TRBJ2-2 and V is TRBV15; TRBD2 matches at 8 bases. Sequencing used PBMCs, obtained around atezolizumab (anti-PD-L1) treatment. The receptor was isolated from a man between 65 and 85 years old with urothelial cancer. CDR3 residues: CATSRAYGRADTGELFF. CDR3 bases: TGTGCCACCAGCAGAGCGTACGGGAGGGCGGACACCGGGGAGCTGTTTTTT.